The 15 T cell receptor beta chains given below trace back to one sample, sequenced in a study of PD-1 blockade in classical Hodgkin lymphoma. Assay used: immunoSEQ multiplex PCR; TCRdb lists only in-frame clones, some missing. The sample contains roughly 7,000 clones, around 80% of which appear only once. Every single patient, without exception, relapsed after autologous stem cell transplantation, and brentuximab vedotin exposure varied. Sample: peripheral blood mononuclear cells (PBMCs), taken at baseline. These receptors all stem from a human donor with classical Hodgkin lymphoma.

The V gene is TRBV18, the J gene TRBJ1-2; D remains unclear. This CDR3 comprises 13 residues. CDR1 and CDR2 (germline): KGHSH, LQKENI. V was clipped by 5 bases and J by 6 bases, with 13 bases between them. CDR3 nucleotides: TGTGCCAGCTCAACCGGCGAGGCCAATGGCTACACCTTC. Its translation is CASSTGEANGYTF.

The chain couples TRBV29-1 to TRBJ2-1; unclear D gene. Trimming shortened V by 2 bases and J by 1 base, and 6 bases separated the two germline ends. CDR1 is SQVTM, CDR2 ANQGSEA, per germline. The CDR3 spans 13 residues. CDR3 amino acids: CSVEQRSYNEQFF. The CDR3 nucleotides are TGCAGCGTTGAACAGCGTTCCTACAATGAGCAGTTCTTC.

As DNA, the CDR3 is TGTGCCAGCAGCCCGACCCGGGTCCTCGCTGGGGCCAACGTCCTGACTTTC. This encodes CASSPTRVLAGANVLTF. The chain recombines TRBV2 with TRBJ2-6; D gene unclear. The ends were cut back, 6 bases at V and 2 bases at J, with 17 bases in the middle. This CDR3 contains 17 residues. CDR1 is SNHLY and CDR2 is FYNNEI in the germline V gene.

V gene TRBV9 combines with J gene TRBJ2-1; perhaps TRBD1 as D (6 bases). The CDR3 sequence is 15 residues long. Trimming cost V 0 bases and J 6 bases, with 13 bases left between them. CDR1 is SGDLS, CDR2 YYNGEE, per germline. CDR3 bases: TGTGCCAGCAGCGTAGGACCCCAGGGGATCAATGAGCAGTTCTTC. Protein product: CASSVGPQGINEQFF.

The chain has TRBV19 and TRBJ1-1, with D possibly being TRBD1 (5 bases). CDR3 size: 18 residues. V gave up 7 bases and J gave up 1 base, with 25 bases separating them. CDR1 and CDR2 from the germline V gene are LNHDA and SQIVND (reference sequence). CDR3 amino acids: CASNAEGRTYRKNTEAFF. CDR3 bases: TGTGCCAGTAATGCTGAGGGGAGAACGTACCGTAAGAACACTGAAGCTTTCTTT.

The chain has TRBV7-9 and TRBJ1-1; 10 bases fit TRBD1. Trimming removed 5 bases from V and 5 bases from J; junction bases left unmatched: 11. The CDR3 extends over 16 amino acids. Germline CDR1 SEHNR, CDR2 FQNEAQ (reference sequence). In DNA form, the CDR3 reads TGTGCCAGCAGCCTCTTCCGGGACAGGGGTTGGACTGAAGCTTTCTTT. Its protein product is CASSLFRDRGWTEAFF.

The chain employs TRBV9 and TRBJ2-2, with TRBD2 identical over 8 bases. The CDR3 loop spans 17 amino acids. The V and J ends lost 4 bases and 2 bases, in that order; junction bases with no gene match: 10. Germline V lookup: CDR1 SGDLS, CDR2 YYNGEE. CDR3 in amino acids: CASSTRGAGVNTGELFF. CDR3 nucleotides: TGTGCCAGCAGCACCAGAGGAGCGGGGGTCAACACCGGGGAGCTGTTTTTT.

The rearrangement links TRBV6-1 to TRBJ1-5; D is undetermined. The CDR3 has 13 amino acids. The germline V gene has CDR1 MNHNS and CDR2 SASEGT. Trimming took 0 bases from V and 7 from J, leaving 7 bases between them. The CDR3 region is CASSEAEGQPQHF. In DNA form, the CDR3 reads TGTGCCAGCAGTGAAGCGGAGGGCCAGCCCCAGCATTTT.

The chain uses TRBV5-4 and TRBJ1-6; 11 nucleotides align to TRBD1. The germline gives CDR1 SGHNT, CDR2 YYREEE (reference sequence). J was trimmed by 11 bases and V by 4 bases; bases with no gene match: 8. There are 15 residues in the CDR3. The CDR3 DNA is TGTGCCAGCAGCGTGCGGGGACAGGGGGTCCCACCCCTCCACTTT. It is translated as CASSVRGQGVPPLHF.

The chain joins TRBV19 to TRBJ2-7, with a weak D call TRBD1 (6 bases). The CDR3 spans 14 residues. V lost 4 bases to trimming and J lost 4 bases, with 14 bases between them. Germline V lookup: CDR1 LNHDA, CDR2 SQIVND (reference sequence). This chain's CDR3 is CASSTRTVPYEQYF. The CDR3, as DNA: TGTGCCAGTAGTACCAGGACAGTCCCGTACGAGCAGTACTTC.

CDR3 sequence: CASSQGQDREAFF. The CDR3 DNA sequence: TGCGCCAGCAGCCAAGGGCAGGACAGGGAGGCTTTCTTT. The chain is built from TRBV4-1 and TRBJ1-1, with 8 bases fitting TRBD1. The CDR3 runs 13 residues. The germline V gene has CDR1 MGHRA and CDR2 YSYEKL. With 1 base clipped from V and 11 bases from J, the junction kept 6 bases outside the gene matches.

V and J are TRBV11-3 and TRBJ1-1, with TRBD1 matching 7 bases. The CDR3 is made up of 13 amino acids. Germline assignment: CDR1 SGHNT and CDR2 YENEEA. V gave up 8 bases and J gave up 4 bases; unmatched junction bases: 7. The CDR3 coding sequence is TGTGCCAGCGGAATGACAGGGCTCACTGAAGCTTTCTTT. This encodes CASGMTGLTEAFF.

This clone appeared a single time. The chain employs TRBV30 and TRBJ1-1; D unresolved. Germline V lookup: CDR1 GTSNPN, CDR2 SVGIG (reference sequence). The V end lost 0 bases, the J end lost 6 bases, and 14 bases lay between the germline ends. CDR3 length equals 14 residues. The CDR3 nucleotides are TGTGCCTGGAGTGTACGTTCGGGGTGGGCTGAAGCTTTCTTT. Amino acids: CAWSVRSGWAEAFF.

The J gene is TRBJ2-7, the V gene TRBV4-3, with a possible D match to TRBD1 (5 bases). The V gene lost 3 bases and the J gene lost 4 bases, with 10 bases spanning the gap. The germline gives CDR1 LGHNA, CDR2 YSLEER. The CDR3 sequence is 13 residues long. CDR3 sequence: CASSQGKGYEQYF. CDR3 bases: TGCGCCAGCAGCCAGGGGAAGGGGTACGAGCAGTACTTC.

This clone was counted only a few times. This chain uses TRBV30 with TRBJ2-3; 8 bases match TRBD2. V was clipped by 0 bases and J by 5 bases; unmatched bases: 10. The CDR3 is made up of 16 amino acids. Per the germline V gene, CDR1 is GTSNPN and CDR2 is SVGIG (reference sequence). The CDR3 region is CAWSVGAGESKDTQYF. As DNA, the CDR3 is TGTGCCTGGAGTGTTGGAGCGGGGGAATCCAAAGATACGCAGTATTTT.